These 4 T cell receptor beta chains came from one sample sequenced in a study of a mutant IDH1 vaccine in newly diagnosed glioma. Clones were sequenced by immunoSEQ multiplex PCR, and TCRdb holds only the in-frame ones, with some missing. The table shows around 34,000 clones, with 81% occurring only once. Time point here: week 23, last vaccination. Topical imiquimod was applied with each vaccine dose, which held 300 ug of mutant IDH1 20-mer peptide. Antigens of these TCRs are unknown. The sequencing here drew on PBMCs, taken from a glioma patient whose treatment included an IDH1 peptide vaccine. The receptors were gathered from a man in his forties with glioma.

The chain combines TRBV29-1 with TRBJ2-2; D unclear. V dropped 2 bases and J dropped 3 bases, with 4 bases sitting between them. This CDR3 is built from 12 residues. Germline CDR1 SQVTM, CDR2 ANQGSEA. In nucleotides, the CDR3 is TGCAGCGTTGAACGCGACACCGGGGAGCTGTTTTTT. It encodes CSVERDTGELFF.

This clone is a singleton in its sample. The chain joins TRBV28 to TRBJ1-5; D not resolved. The CDR3 sequence is 10 residues long. In germline, CDR1 is MDHEN, CDR2 SYDVKM. The germline V and J ends were trimmed by 6 bases and 6 bases, with 3 bases remaining between them. CDR3 nucleotides: TGTGCCAGCAGCTTTCAGCCCCAGCATTTT. Its translation is CASSFQPQHF.

This chain joins TRBV6-1 and TRBJ1-5, with a tentative D call TRBD1 (5 bases). The germline V gene has CDR1 MNHNS and CDR2 SASEGT. The CDR3 has 14 residues. V lost 6 bases, J lost 4 bases, and 13 bases lay in between. The CDR3 nucleotides are TGTGCCAGCAGCACGGGACGGTCAAATCAGCCCCAGCATTTT. This sequence encodes CASSTGRSNQPQHF.

The genes are TRBV6-5 and TRBJ2-4; TRBD1 is a possible D gene (5 bases). Germline V gene data show CDR1 as MNHEY and CDR2 as SVGAGI. V lost 8 bases to trimming and J lost 2 bases, with 13 bases between them. The CDR3 loop spans 14 amino acids. In DNA form, the CDR3 reads TGTGCCAGCCGAATAACAGGAACCAAAAACATTCAGTACTTC. This gives the protein CASRITGTKNIQYF.